Listed below are T cell receptor beta chains from one sample, sequenced in a study of T cell repertoires in cytomegalovirus infection. TCRdb itself ran the reads through MiXCR, one entry per CDR3 protein. The data hold about 400,000 distinct CDR3 sequences, with about a sixth observed a single time. The sample taken for sequencing was PBMCs. These receptors all stem from a human donor in good health (CMV status not recorded). Some clones in this sample may be carry-over from other donors' samples. Each CDR3 is given with its conserved first and last residue. D genes are given only for firm matches. Only part of the rows carry a size: once, few, many, or a class if the clone is expanded.

J gene	V gene	D gene	clone size	CDR3 DNA	CDR3 protein
TRBJ2-5	TRBV2	NA	many	TGTGCCAGCAGTGAAGCGCTTCAACGGCTACAAGAGACCCAGTACTTC	CASSEALQRLQETQYF
TRBJ2-6	TRBV18	NA	few	TGTGCCAGCTCACCACGGGTTCTGGGGGCCAACGTCCTGACTTTC	CASSPRVLGANVLTF
TRBJ1-1	TRBV5-3	TRBD1	NA	TGTGCCAGCAGCTTCCCACCGGGACAGGGATTGAAGGTCACTGAAGCTTTCTTT	CASSFPPGQGLKVTEAFF
TRBJ2-3	TRBV28	TRBD1	few	TGTGCCAGCAGTCCCAGGGGGCGCGGGACAGATACGCAGTATTTT	CASSPRGRGTDTQYF
TRBJ2-1	TRBV7-2	TRBD2	many	TGTGCCAGCAGCTTAACAAGACTAGCGGAACACAATGAGCAGTTCTTC	CASSLTRLAEHNEQFF
TRBJ2-1	TRBV6-1	NA	NA	TGTGCCATAAAACCCGGGATTTACAATGAGCAGTTCTTC	CAIKPGIYNEQFF
TRBJ2-3	TRBV5-4	NA	few	TGTGCCAGCAGCCCTTCCGGGACTGACACTTATACGCAGTATTTT	CASSPSGTDTYTQYF
TRBJ1-4	TRBV7-6	NA	NA	TGTGCCAGCAGCCAAAACCCTAAGGCAACTAATGAAAAACTGTTTTTT	CASSQNPKATNEKLFF
TRBJ2-2	TRBV7-9	TRBD2	once	TGTGCCAGCAGCCGACTTAGCGGGACCACCGGGGAGCTGTTTTTT	CASSRLSGTTGELFF
TRBJ2-1	TRBV7-9	TRBD2	few	TGTGCCAGCAGCTTAGGAATCTCTAGCGGGACTCTTTACAATGAGCAGTTCTTC	CASSLGISSGTLYNEQFF
TRBJ1-2	TRBV11-2	NA	many	TGTGCCAGCAGCATCGGACACAGCTATGGCTACACCTTC	CASSIGHSYGYTF
TRBJ2-7	TRBV7-2	NA	NA	TGTGCCAGCAGCTTAGCCGGGGGAGTAAAGTACTTC	CASSLAGGVKYF
TRBJ2-2	TRBV7-9	NA	NA	TGTGCCAGCAGCTTTTATGAGCGAAACACCGGGGAGCTGTTTTTT	CASSFYERNTGELFF
TRBJ2-7	TRBV29-1	NA	few	TGCAGCGTTGCCGCCGGGTACGACGAGCAGTACTTC	CSVAAGYDEQYF
TRBJ1-5	TRBV19	NA	NA	TGTGCCAGTAGTATAGTCCCCTCGGGGAATCAGCCCCAGCATTTT	CASSIVPSGNQPQHF
TRBJ2-7	TRBV14	TRBD1	NA	TGTGCCAGCAGCCAAGCTGGGACAGGGGACTTCTCCTACGAGCAGTACTTC	CASSQAGTGDFSYEQYF
TRBJ2-1	TRBV12-3/TRBV12-4	NA	NA	TGTGCCAGCAGCCCCATGGGTTCCTCCTACAATGAGCAGTTCTTC	CASSPMGSSYNEQFF
TRBJ1-5	TRBV6-5	NA	NA	TGTGCCAGCAAAAGGGATAGTGGTCAGCCCCAGCATTTT	CASKRDSGQPQHF
TRBJ2-1	TRBV4-3	TRBD2	few	TGCGCCAGCAGCCAAGTCCCACTAGCGGGGGATGAGCAGTTCTTC	CASSQVPLAGDEQFF
TRBJ2-4	TRBV7-2	TRBD2	many	TGTGCCAGCAGCTTAGTGGGGGGGGTCATTCAGTACTTC	CASSLVGGVIQYF
TRBJ1-1	TRBV11-2	NA	NA	TGTGCCAGCAGCCGAGGTGGGAGTTCGAACACTGAAGCTTTCTTT	CASSRGGSSNTEAFF
TRBJ1-2	TRBV7-6	TRBD1	NA	TGTGCCAGCAGCTTGGGAACAACAGGGGACTATGGCTACACCTTC	CASSLGTTGDYGYTF
TRBJ2-3	TRBV7-2	NA	few	TGTGCCAGCAGCTCCCGCCTGGGGGGCCGCTTGGCAGATACGCAGTATTTT	CASSSRLGGRLADTQYF
TRBJ2-1	TRBV6-2/TRBV6-3	TRBD1	NA	TGTGCCAGCAGTTCCATTGGGACAGGGAGGGGCAATGAGCAGTTCTTC	CASSSIGTGRGNEQFF
TRBJ1-3	TRBV7-6	NA	NA	TGTGCCAGCAGCTCACTGTCGGGGCTTCGGAGAGGAAACACCATATATTTT	CASSSLSGLRRGNTIYF
TRBJ1-4	TRBV12-3/TRBV12-4	NA	many	TGTGCCAGCAGTACACAGGGTAGCGTTGAAAAACTGTTTTTT	CASSTQGSVEKLFF
TRBJ1-6	TRBV5-1	NA	few	TGCGCCAGCAGCTTGGAATGGATCGGCAATTCACCCCTCCACTTT	CASSLEWIGNSPLHF
TRBJ1-1	TRBV6-1	NA	many	TGTGCCAGCAGTGAAGAGGGGTACACTGAAGCTTTCTTT	CASSEEGYTEAFF
TRBJ2-7	TRBV7-2	NA	many	TGTGCCAGCAGCTTAGCCAGATACGAGCAGTACTTC	CASSLARYEQYF
TRBJ2-3	TRBV10-3	NA	few	TGTGCCATCAGTGTCGGCGGGGCCCCCCGGGACACGCAGTATTTT	CAISVGGAPRDTQYF
TRBJ2-5	TRBV10-3	NA	many	TGTGCCATCAGTGATTCCGGGAGTGGGGAGACCCAGTACTTC	CAISDSGSGETQYF
TRBJ2-3	TRBV6-2/TRBV6-3	NA	many	TGTGCCAGCGGGGTCGCGGGCACAGATACGCAGTATTTT	CASGVAGTDTQYF
TRBJ2-5	TRBV4-3	NA	many	TGCGCCAGCAGCACTACTAGTTGGCGTGAGGAGACCCAGTACTTC	CASSTTSWREETQYF
TRBJ1-2	TRBV29-1	NA	NA	TGCAGCGTTGTCAGGGGTAACTATGGCTACACCTTC	CSVVRGNYGYTF
TRBJ1-2	TRBV6-5	NA	few	TGTGCCAGCAGTTACTCGATCGTCAGTTATGGCTACACCTTC	CASSYSIVSYGYTF
TRBJ2-1	TRBV7-2	NA	many	TGTGCCAGCAGCTTAGCGAGGTATGAGCAGTTCTTC	CASSLARYEQFF
TRBJ2-7	TRBV10-3	NA	NA	TGTGCCATCAGTGAGTCGCCCGGGCCCTACGAGCAGTACTTC	CAISESPGPYEQYF
TRBJ2-5	TRBV12-5	NA	many	TGTGCTAGTGCCCCCGACCTAGCCGGTACCGAGACCCAGTACTTC	CASAPDLAGTETQYF
TRBJ1-1	TRBV28	TRBD1	many	TGTGCCAGCAGGTCGACAGGGTCACGGTCTGAAGCTTTCTTT	CASRSTGSRSEAFF
TRBJ1-1	TRBV6-1	NA	NA	TGTGCCAGTCCAATGAACACTGAAGCTTTCTTT	CASPMNTEAFF
TRBJ2-3	TRBV11-1	NA	few	TGTGCCAGCAGCTTAAGGACAGCAAAGAACACAGATACGCAGTATTTT	CASSLRTAKNTDTQYF
TRBJ2-1	TRBV20-1	TRBD2	NA	TGCAGTGCTCCAGGACTAGCGGGAGATATCGATGAGCAGTTCTTC	CSAPGLAGDIDEQFF
TRBJ2-3	TRBV6-2/TRBV6-3	NA	few	TGTGCCAGCAGTTACTCCGCCTCCACCGGGGATACGCAGTATTTT	CASSYSASTGDTQYF
TRBJ2-3	TRBV15	NA	NA	TGTGCCACCAGCAGAGATTGGGCGGGACCCACAGATACGCAGTATTTT	CATSRDWAGPTDTQYF
TRBJ1-2	TRBV19	TRBD1	NA	TGTGCCAGTAGTATCAAGGGACAGTCGGAAGGCTACACCTTC	CASSIKGQSEGYTF
TRBJ1-5	TRBV6-1	NA	NA	TGTGCCAGCAGTGTAGGGGACAATCAGCCCCAGCATTTT	CASSVGDNQPQHF
TRBJ2-3	TRBV25-1	TRBD1	NA	TGTGCCAGCAGTCCTCAGGGGGCGGTAGATACGCAGTATTTT	CASSPQGAVDTQYF
TRBJ2-1	TRBV11-2	NA	many	TGTGCCAGCAGCCGAAGACTAGATTACAATGAGCAGTTCTTC	CASSRRLDYNEQFF
TRBJ2-6	TRBV4-3	NA	many	TGCGCCAGCAGCCAAGATCCGGTAGAAGCTGGGGCCAACGTCCTGACTTTC	CASSQDPVEAGANVLTF
TRBJ1-2	TRBV12-3/TRBV12-4	NA	many	TGTGCCAGCAGCAAGGCGACACCTCCGGCTAACTATGGCTACACCTTC	CASSKATPPANYGYTF
TRBJ2-5	TRBV6-1	TRBD1	many	TGTGCCAGCATGTCAGGGGGCGGTGAAGGCCAAGAGACCCAGTACTTC	CASMSGGGEGQETQYF
TRBJ2-2	TRBV7-8	TRBD2	many	TGTGCCAGCACTAGACTAGCGGGAGCCGGGGAGCTGTTTTTT	CASTRLAGAGELFF
TRBJ2-1	TRBV29-1	NA	NA	TGCAGCGTGACGCGACTCACAAGCTGCAATGAGCAGTTCTTC	CSVTRLTSCNEQFF
TRBJ1-2	TRBV28	NA	few	TGTGCCAGCAGTTTGGCCGGGTCAAGTGGCTACACCTTC	CASSLAGSSGYTF
TRBJ2-3	TRBV19	TRBD2	NA	TGTGCCAGTAGTATAGATCCCCCTAGCGGGAGCATGGATACGCAGTATTTT	CASSIDPPSGSMDTQYF
TRBJ2-5	TRBV2	NA	few	TGTGCCAGCAGTGATTTGGGGACCCAGTACTTC	CASSDLGTQYF
TRBJ2-1	TRBV19	NA	NA	TGTGCCAGTAGTACGAGAGGGACCCTCCTGCAGTTCTTC	CASSTRGTLLQFF
TRBJ1-3	TRBV28	NA	many	TGTGCCAGCAGTCCGAGTTCGATCCAGGGGAAGTCTGGAAACACCATATATTTT	CASSPSSIQGKSGNTIYF
TRBJ2-3	TRBV20-1	NA	many	TGCAGTGAAAGGCTTCCGGGCACAGATACGCAGTATTTT	CSERLPGTDTQYF